This T cell receptor beta chain was captured in a study of graft-versus-host responses after intestinal transplantation. As for the study in general: Tacrolimus and steroids were given for around 3 years to all recipients after anti-thymocyte globulin induction. Notes on the study in general: Circulating GvH clones peaking coincided with falling HvG clones soon after transplant. High graft-versus-host to host-versus-graft clonal ratios were seen in allografts of patients with graft-donor T cell macrochimerism. GvH clones occurred in recipient marrow; some first appeared in ileum or blood.

Measured with immunoSEQ multiplex PCR; TCRdb has only the in-frame clones, and not every one. The sample consists of 40,000 to 55,000 clones, about 89% of them appearing once. A word on this clone: Its antigen is unknown.

This CDR3 has 15 residues. Trimming removed 4 bases from V and 7 bases from J; junction bases left unmatched: 7. Per the germline V gene, CDR1 is SGHVS and CDR2 is FNYEAQ. The chain links TRBV7-6 to TRBJ1-6; 7 nucleotides align to TRBD1. The sample in question was unstimulated CD4+ T cells sorted from spleen or lymph node cells, obtained before transplant. The receptor was isolated from a human donor who was the organ donor for an intestinal transplant. The CDR3 loop reads CASSSTGTANSPLHF. The CDR3 DNA follows: TGTGCCAGCAGCTCGACCGGGACAGCAAATTCACCCCTCCACTTT.